The 31 T cell receptor beta chains below come from one sample, sequenced in a study of blood T cells in healthy people across ages. PCR was performed a second time for about 7 to 12 cycles using a sample-barcoded 5' primer and a J-beta primer mix. TCRdb used MiXCR to reprocess the 5' RACE reads, holding one entry per CDR3 protein. The table has 650,000 to 1,000,000 distinct CDR3 sequences, 30% to 45% seen once. The specimen sequenced was blood. Receptors originate from a man aged 18 to 29 in good health.

This clonotype has more than one count but fewer than ten. This may be a read error, as it is one base from a much larger clone. The chain carries TRBV4-2 and TRBJ2-7, with 11 bases matching TRBD2. This CDR3 spans 15 amino acids. Per the germline V gene, CDR1 is LGHNA and CDR2 is YNFKEQ. The CDR3 region has the DNA TGTACCAGCAGCCAAGAACTAGCGGGGGCCTACGAGCAGTACTTC. Translating gives CTSSQELAGAYEQYF.

Details on this clonotype: One end of the junction is discordant with germline, which a read error may explain. J is TRBJ1-2 and V is TRBV29-1; TRBD1 aligns across 8 bases. CDR3 length: 16 residues. Germline CDR1 is SQVTM and CDR2 is ANQGSEA. The CDR3 nucleotides are TGCAGGGTTGAAGATGGGTCAGGGGGCTCTAACTATGGCTACACCTTC. It yields the protein CRVEDGSGGSNYGYTF. Together with reference TRBV29-1 and TRBJ1-2, the CDR3 gives the full variable domain: SAVISQKPSRDICQRGTSLTIQCQVDSQVTMMFWYRQQPGQSLTLIATANQGSEATYESGFVIDKFPISRPNLTFSTLTVSNMSPEDSSIYLCRVEDGSGGSNYGYTFGSGTRLTVV.

This clonotype has a count of ten or more. The V gene is TRBV4-3, the J gene TRBJ1-2; a weak D match, TRBD1 (6 bases). The germline V gene has CDR1 LGHNA and CDR2 YSLEER. The CDR3 is 16 amino acids. V was trimmed by 0 bases and J by 2 bases, leaving 13 bases between them. The CDR3 loop is CASSQDLDRLNYGYTF. As DNA, the CDR3 is TGCGCCAGCAGCCAAGATTTGGACAGACTAAACTATGGCTACACCTTC.

This clonotype occurred a few times. This chain connects TRBV14 to TRBJ2-5, with D perhaps matching TRBD2 (5 bases). Germline assignment: CDR1 SGHDN and CDR2 FVKESK. V was cut by 5 bases and J by 7 bases, with 14 bases left in between. The CDR3 length is 13 residues. Written as DNA, the CDR3 is TGTGCCAGCAGCTCGCACCCCCGGGGGACCCAGTACTTC. As protein: CASSSHPRGTQYF.

The rearrangement links TRBV2 to TRBJ2-7, with a weak D call TRBD1 (5 bases). Looked up from germline, CDR1 is SNHLY and CDR2 is FYNNEI. The CDR3 totals 12 residues. Trimming removed 11 bases from V and 3 bases from J, with 14 bases in between. The CDR3 protein is CACRQKLYEQYF. The CDR3 nucleotides read TGTGCCTGCCGACAGAAGCTCTACGAGCAGTACTTC.

The chain links TRBV15 to TRBJ1-5; D gene unclear. Germline V gene sequence: CDR1 LNHNV, CDR2 YYDKDF (reference sequence). This CDR3 is 15 amino acids long. V was pared by 0 bases and J by 4 bases, with 10 bases between. The CDR3 region is CATSRDIQQNQPQHF. The CDR3, as DNA: TGTGCCACCAGCAGAGATATCCAGCAGAATCAGCCCCAGCATTTT.

The genes are TRBV28 and TRBJ1-2, with 7 bases identical to TRBD1. Germline trimming cut 5 bases from V and 4 bases from J; bases unmatched to any gene: 7. This CDR3 is built from 14 residues. The germline V gene encodes CDR1 MDHEN and CDR2 SYDVKM. Here the CDR3 reads CASSPATGCYGYTF. The CDR3 DNA reads TGTGCCAGCAGTCCCGCGACAGGGTGCTATGGCTACACCTTC.

The chain joins TRBV5-5 to TRBJ2-1; D may be TRBD2 (5 bases). The length of the CDR3 is 14 residues. The germline CDR1 and CDR2 sequences are SGHKS and YYEKEE (reference sequence). V dropped 4 bases and J dropped 5 bases, with 13 bases sitting between them. The CDR3, as DNA: TGTGCCAGCAGCACTAGGCCCGCCCACAATGAGCAGTTCTTC. Translating it yields CASSTRPAHNEQFF.

In this sample, this clonotype turned up many times. The J gene is TRBJ2-5, the V gene TRBV5-1; D remains unclear. Germline V gene lookup returns CDR1 SGHRS and CDR2 YFSETQ. Trimming removed 3 bases from V and 0 bases from J, with 15 bases in between. The CDR3 runs 16 residues. CDR3 nucleotides: TGCGCCAGCAGCTCGACCCCCCCTATGTACCAAGAGACCCAGTACTTC. It is translated as CASSSTPPMYQETQYF.

The rearrangement links TRBV6-5 to TRBJ2-2; D possibly corresponds to TRBD1 (6 bases). CDR1 is MNHEY, CDR2 SVGAGI, per germline. Trimming removed 2 bases from V and 1 base from J, with 8 bases in between. The CDR3 is 15 amino acids. CDR3 sequence (DNA): TGTGCCAGCAGTTACGGGACAAGGAACACCGGGGAGCTGTTTTTT. This encodes CASSYGTRNTGELFF.

This clonotype was detected only a few times. V is TRBV12-3 or TRBV12-4 and J is TRBJ2-1; D may correspond to TRBD1 or TRBD2 (5 bases each). Trimming removed 2 bases at V and 4 bases at J, with 12 bases between. There are 15 residues in the CDR3. The CDR3 here is CASSLRGAAYNEQFF. The CDR3 DNA reads TGTGCCAGCAGTTTACGAGGGGCAGCGTACAATGAGCAGTTCTTC.

J is TRBJ1-2 and V is TRBV6-6; 9 bases agree with TRBD1. The CDR3 extends over 15 amino acids. J was trimmed by 2 bases and V by 6 bases; bases with no gene match: 7. CDR1 is MNHNY, CDR2 SVGAGI, per germline (reference sequence). The CDR3 sequence: CASRPPGQGNYGYTF. The CDR3 DNA is TGTGCCAGCAGGCCTCCGGGACAGGGAAACTATGGCTACACCTTC.

The chain carries TRBV7-8 and TRBJ2-1; the D is unclear. CDR1 SGHVS and CDR2 FQNEAQ come from the germline V gene. V lost 1 base and J 9 bases, leaving 7 bases between the germline ends. This CDR3 spans 12 amino acids. The CDR3 DNA reads as TGTGCCAGCAGCTTAGTAAACCGTGAGCAGTTCTTC. As protein: CASSLVNREQFF.

CDR3 sequence: CASGLRQSVHTEAFF. The CDR3 DNA sequence: TGTGCCAGCGGACTGAGACAGTCAGTACACACTGAAGCTTTCTTT. The chain couples TRBV12-3 or TRBV12-4 to TRBJ1-1, with D possibly matching TRBD1 (5 bases). The CDR3 length is 15 residues. Trimming left V 8 bases short and J 3 bases short, with 19 bases between.

Concerning this clonotype itself: The junction does not match germline at one end; this may be a read error. This sequence joins TRBV12-3 or TRBV12-4 and TRBJ2-7; 10 bases fit TRBD2. This CDR3 has 16 residues. CDR3 loop: CASSKATSGVGDERYF. The CDR3 nucleotides read TGTGCCAGCAGTAAAGCTACTAGCGGGGTAGGCGATGAGCGGTACTTC.

The V call is TRBV11-1, the J call TRBJ2-3, with D perhaps TRBD1 or TRBD2 (6 bases each). Trimming shortened V by 5 bases and J by 0 bases, and 9 bases separated the two germline ends. The CDR3 runs to 14 residues. Germline values: CDR1 SGHAT, CDR2 FQDESV (reference sequence). The CDR3 nucleotides are TGTGCCAGCAGCCGGGGGCGAAGCACAGATACGCAGTATTTT. Its translation: CASSRGRSTDTQYF.

This clonotype was seen a handful of times. This chain links TRBV4-3 with TRBJ2-1; D is unclear. Per the germline V gene, CDR1 is LGHNA and CDR2 is YSLEER. Trimming shortened V by 0 bases and J by 9 bases, and 12 bases separated the two germline ends. This CDR3 comprises 14 residues. The CDR3 DNA reads TGCGCCAGCAGCCAAGACGGACCCCGCGGTGAGCAGTTCTTC. Translation: CASSQDGPRGEQFF.

V gene TRBV6-6 combines with J gene TRBJ1-1; TRBD1 agrees at 7 bases. CDR1 is MNHNY and CDR2 is SVGAGI in the germline V gene (reference sequence). This CDR3 spans 14 amino acids. V lost 5 bases and J lost 3; bases outside the gene matches: 6. CDR3 residues: CASSPTGLDTEAFF. The CDR3 bases are TGTGCCAGCAGTCCGACAGGGTTAGACACTGAAGCTTTCTTT.

This chain links TRBV12-3 or TRBV12-4 with TRBJ2-3; tentatively, D is TRBD1 or TRBD2 (5 bases each). The V gene lost 2 bases and the J gene lost 2 bases, with 11 bases spanning the gap. There are 15 residues in the CDR3. CDR3 residues: CASSLWGKSTDTQYF. The CDR3 coding sequence is TGTGCCAGCAGTTTATGGGGGAAGTCCACAGATACGCAGTATTTT.

A word on this clonotype: Just one base apart from a much larger clone, this may be a read error. This sequence joins TRBV20-1 and TRBJ2-7; 9 bases map to TRBD1. Germline CDR1 is DFQATT and CDR2 is SNEGSKA (reference sequence). The CDR3 totals 15 residues. The CDR3 nucleotides are TGCAGTGCTAGGGAAGGGACAGGGTTCTCCTACGCGCAGTACTTC. Its protein product is CSAREGTGFSYAQYF.

Only a few counts were recorded for this clonotype. The chain joins TRBV20-1 to TRBJ2-7; tentative D call: TRBD2 (6 bases). The J call is uncertain, as TRBJ2-4 better fits the DNA end. Germline V gene data show CDR1 as DFQATT and CDR2 as SNEGSKA (reference sequence). The CDR3 contains 14 residues. CDR3: CSARMAMGRNIQYF. CDR3 bases: TGCAGTGCTAGAATGGCGATGGGGAGGAACATTCAGTACTTC.

The table lists this clonotype with a few counts. The chain joins TRBV14 to TRBJ1-3; a possible D gene is TRBD1 (5 bases). Germline V gene lookup returns CDR1 SGHDN and CDR2 FVKESK. Trimming took off 4 bases at V and 8 bases at J, with 21 bases between the two ends. There are 16 residues in the CDR3. The CDR3 DNA reads as TGTGCCAGCAGCCTAGGGACCTTAACGTCGTTACACACCATATATTTT. Encoded protein: CASSLGTLTSLHTIYF.

Regarding this clonotype: The junction and the germline gene differ at one end; a read error may be behind it. V is TRBV30 and J is TRBJ1-3; D call uncertain. This CDR3 has 13 amino acids. Germline-derived CDR1 and CDR2 are GTSNPN and SVGIG (reference sequence). In DNA, the CDR3 is TGTGCCTGGAGGCAGGCAGGCGGAAACACCATACATTTT. This sequence encodes CAWRQAGGNTIHF.

A few counts support this clonotype. V usage is TRBV20-1 and J usage is TRBJ2-5; D remains ambiguous. V gave up 3 bases and J gave up 1 base, with 9 bases separating them. From germline, CDR1 is DFQATT and CDR2 SNEGSKA (reference sequence). The CDR3 length is 13 residues. CDR3 protein: CSASLAVQETQYF. CDR3 nucleotides: TGCAGTGCTAGTCTGGCGGTCCAAGAGACCCAGTACTTC.

V gene TRBV6-5 combines with J gene TRBJ1-4, with D perhaps matching TRBD1 (6 bases). Per germline, CDR1 MNHEY and CDR2 SVGAGI. Deletions cut 6 bases from V and 0 bases from J, with 11 bases between. CDR3 size: 15 residues. CDR3 coding DNA: TGTGCCAGCAGGGGGGGGGCCGCAACTAATGAAAAACTGTTTTTT. It yields the protein CASRGGAATNEKLFF.

This clonotype was counted a few times. The chain recombines TRBV20-1 with TRBJ2-5; the D is unclear. Trimming took off 6 bases at V and 5 bases at J, with 7 bases between the two ends. CDR3 length: 10 residues. Germline CDR1 DFQATT, CDR2 SNEGSKA (reference sequence). The CDR3 DNA is TGCAGTGCCGACTCGGAGACCCAGTACTTC. Protein sequence: CSADSETQYF.

The rearrangement joins TRBV5-1 to TRBJ1-1, with D possibly matching TRBD1 (6 bases). In germline, CDR1 is SGHRS, CDR2 YFSETQ. With 0 bases removed from V and 8 bases from J, the gap between germline ends came to 11 bases. The CDR3 length is 13 residues. CDR3 region: CASSLADGQEAFF. The CDR3 DNA is TGCGCCAGCAGCTTGGCCGACGGACAGGAAGCTTTCTTT. The full variable domain, rest sourced from reference TRBV5-1 and TRBJ1-1, is KAGVTQTPRYLIKTRGQQVTLSCSPISGHRSVSWYQQTPGQGLQFLFEYFSETQRNKGNFPGRFSGRQFSNSRSEMNVSTLELGDSALYLCASSLADGQEAFFGQGTRLTVV.

Worth noting for this clonotype: The germline gene is not matched at one end of the junction; a read error may be the cause. The chain uses TRBV20-1 and TRBJ2-1, with D unclear. The germline V gene encodes CDR1 DFQATT and CDR2 SNEGSKA (reference sequence). The CDR3 spans 11 residues. The CDR3 region is CNARSHNEQFF. In DNA form, the CDR3 reads TGCAATGCCCGTAGCCACAATGAGCAGTTCTTT.

This clonotype turned up a few times. J is TRBJ2-5 and V is TRBV20-1; possibly TRBD2 for D (6 bases). CDR3 length equals 13 residues. V gave up 1 base and J gave up 1 base, with 7 bases separating them. Per the germline V gene, CDR1 is DFQATT and CDR2 is SNEGSKA (reference sequence). CDR3 DNA: TGCAGTGCTAGAGCCGGGAGCCAAGAGACCCAGTACTTC. Residues: CSARAGSQETQYF.

This clonotype was found many times. The rearrangement uses TRBV12-3 or TRBV12-4 and TRBJ1-2; D is ambiguous. The CDR3 consists of 13 residues. The V end lost 6 bases, the J end lost 2 bases, and 10 bases lay between the germline ends. Here the CDR3 DNA reads TGTGCCAGCAGGTGGACGGAGAACTATGGCTACACCTTC. It encodes CASRWTENYGYTF.

V usage is TRBV4-2 and J usage is TRBJ1-2; 7 bases agree with TRBD1. J lost 4 bases, V lost 4 bases, and 6 bases had no gene match. This CDR3 has 14 residues. Germline V gives CDR1 LGHNA, CDR2 YNFKEQ. The CDR3: CASSRGTDPYGYTF. The DNA for the CDR3 is TGTGCCAGCAGCCGAGGGACAGACCCCTATGGCTACACCTTC.